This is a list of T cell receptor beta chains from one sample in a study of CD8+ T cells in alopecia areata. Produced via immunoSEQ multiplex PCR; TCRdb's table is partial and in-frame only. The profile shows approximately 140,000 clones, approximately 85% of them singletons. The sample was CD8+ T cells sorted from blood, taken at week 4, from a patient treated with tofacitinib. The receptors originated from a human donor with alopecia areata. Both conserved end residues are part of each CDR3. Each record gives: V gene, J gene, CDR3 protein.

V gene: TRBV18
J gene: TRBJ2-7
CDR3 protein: CASSSSGTGAYEQYF

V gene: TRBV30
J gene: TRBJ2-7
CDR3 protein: CAWSSSSGYEQYF

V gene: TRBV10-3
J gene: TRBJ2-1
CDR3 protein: CAISRGQGFGNEQFF

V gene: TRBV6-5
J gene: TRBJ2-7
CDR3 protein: CASSYRPGTQEQYF

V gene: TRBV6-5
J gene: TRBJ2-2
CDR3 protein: CASSYSGYGELFF

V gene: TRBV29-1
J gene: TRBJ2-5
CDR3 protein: CSVVASGQETQYF

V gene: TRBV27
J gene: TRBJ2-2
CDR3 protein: CASSLSMDTGELFF

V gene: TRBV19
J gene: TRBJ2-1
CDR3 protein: CASSPGLAGVDEQFF

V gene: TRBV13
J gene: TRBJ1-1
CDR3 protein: CASSDTGTANTEAFF

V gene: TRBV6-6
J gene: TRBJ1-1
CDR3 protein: CASSETGGASEAFF

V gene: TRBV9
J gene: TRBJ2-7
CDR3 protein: CASSVLQQGAYRREQYF

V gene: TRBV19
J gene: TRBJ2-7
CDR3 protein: CASSPDGPYEQYF

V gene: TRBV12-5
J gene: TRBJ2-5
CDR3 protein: CASGLYLAGEYQETQYF

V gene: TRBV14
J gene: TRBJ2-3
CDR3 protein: CASSQALARDTQYF

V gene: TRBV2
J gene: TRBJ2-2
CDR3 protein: CASISDTNLAGELFF

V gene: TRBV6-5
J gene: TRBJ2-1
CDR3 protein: CASSYSGLTGEQFF

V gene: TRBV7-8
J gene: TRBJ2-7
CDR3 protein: CASSLVGGGPYEQYF

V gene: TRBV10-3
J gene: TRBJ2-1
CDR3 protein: CAKGEGGNEQFF

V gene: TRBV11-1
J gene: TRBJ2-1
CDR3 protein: CASSSLAGFTYNEQFF

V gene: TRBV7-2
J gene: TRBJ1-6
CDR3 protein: CASSSLDLNSPLHF

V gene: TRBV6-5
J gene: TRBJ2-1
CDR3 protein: CASTPGFDSYNEQFF